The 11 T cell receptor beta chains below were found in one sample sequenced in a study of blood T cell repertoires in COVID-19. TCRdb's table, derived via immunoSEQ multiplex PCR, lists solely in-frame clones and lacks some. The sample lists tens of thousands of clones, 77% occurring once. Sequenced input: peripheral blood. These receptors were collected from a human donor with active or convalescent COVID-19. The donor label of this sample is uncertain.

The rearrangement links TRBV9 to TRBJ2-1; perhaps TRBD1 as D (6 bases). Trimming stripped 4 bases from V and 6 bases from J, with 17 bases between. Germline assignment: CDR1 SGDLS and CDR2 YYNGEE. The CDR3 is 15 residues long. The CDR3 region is CASSPRLGRGNEQFF. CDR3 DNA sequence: TGTGCCAGCAGCCCACGGTTGGGCAGGGGCAATGAGCAGTTCTTC.

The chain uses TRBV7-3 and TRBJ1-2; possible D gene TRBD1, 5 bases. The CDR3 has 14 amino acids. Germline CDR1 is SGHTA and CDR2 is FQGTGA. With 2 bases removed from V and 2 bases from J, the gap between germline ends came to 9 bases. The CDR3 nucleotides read TGTGCCAGCAGCTTATACGGGGGGAACTATGGCTACACCTTC. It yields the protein CASSLYGGNYGYTF.

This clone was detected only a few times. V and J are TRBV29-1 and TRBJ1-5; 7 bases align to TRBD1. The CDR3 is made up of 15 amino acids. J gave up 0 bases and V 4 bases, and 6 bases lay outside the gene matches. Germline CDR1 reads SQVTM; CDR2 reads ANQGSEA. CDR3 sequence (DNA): TGCAGCGTTGGGGGACAGTCTAATAGCAATCAGCCCCAGCATTTT. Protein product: CSVGGQSNSNQPQHF.

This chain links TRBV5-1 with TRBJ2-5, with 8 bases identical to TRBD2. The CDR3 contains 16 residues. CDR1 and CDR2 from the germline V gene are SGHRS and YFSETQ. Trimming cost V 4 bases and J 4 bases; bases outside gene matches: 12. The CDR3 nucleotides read TGCGCCAGCAGCGACGGCGTGACTAGCGTGGGAGAGACCCAGTACTTC. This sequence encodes CASSDGVTSVGETQYF.

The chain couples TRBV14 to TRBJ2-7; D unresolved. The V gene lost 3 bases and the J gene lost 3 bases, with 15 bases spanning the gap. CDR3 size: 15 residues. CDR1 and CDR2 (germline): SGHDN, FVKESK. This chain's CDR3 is CASSHIEAFGYEQYF. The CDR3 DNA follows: TGTGCCAGCAGCCATATAGAGGCGTTTGGCTACGAGCAGTACTTC.

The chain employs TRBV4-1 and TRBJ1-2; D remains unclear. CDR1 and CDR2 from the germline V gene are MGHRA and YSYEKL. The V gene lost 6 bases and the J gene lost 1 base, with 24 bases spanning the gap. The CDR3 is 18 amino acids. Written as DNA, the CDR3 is TGCGCCAGCAGTCAGCGCAGAAGCGGCAGAGTAGTTAACTATGGCTACACCTTC. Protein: CASSQRRSGRVVNYGYTF.

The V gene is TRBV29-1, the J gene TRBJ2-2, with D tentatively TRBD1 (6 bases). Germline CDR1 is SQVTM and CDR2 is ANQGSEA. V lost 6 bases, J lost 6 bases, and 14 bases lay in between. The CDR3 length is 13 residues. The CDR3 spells CSVAPTGSGELFF. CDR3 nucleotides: TGCAGCGTGGCCCCTACAGGGTCCGGGGAGCTGTTTTTT.

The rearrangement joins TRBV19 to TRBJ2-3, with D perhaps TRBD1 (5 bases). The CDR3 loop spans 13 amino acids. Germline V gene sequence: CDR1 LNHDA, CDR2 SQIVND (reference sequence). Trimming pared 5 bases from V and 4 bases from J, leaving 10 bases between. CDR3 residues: CASSAPGSDTQYF. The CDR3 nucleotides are TGTGCCAGTAGTGCCCCAGGGTCAGATACGCAGTATTTT.

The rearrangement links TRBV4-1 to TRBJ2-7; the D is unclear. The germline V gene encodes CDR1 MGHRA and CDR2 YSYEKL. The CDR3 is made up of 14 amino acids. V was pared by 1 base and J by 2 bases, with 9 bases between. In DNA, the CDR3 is TGCGCCAGCAGCCAAGCTGCGGTCACCTACGAGCAGTACTTC. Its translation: CASSQAAVTYEQYF.

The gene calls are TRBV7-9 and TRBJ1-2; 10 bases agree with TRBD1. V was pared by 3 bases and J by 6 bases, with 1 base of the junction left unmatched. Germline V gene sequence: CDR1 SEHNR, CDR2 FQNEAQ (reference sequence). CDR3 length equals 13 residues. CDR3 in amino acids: CASSFGQGDGYTF. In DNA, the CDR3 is TGTGCCAGCAGCTTTGGACAGGGGGATGGCTACACCTTC.

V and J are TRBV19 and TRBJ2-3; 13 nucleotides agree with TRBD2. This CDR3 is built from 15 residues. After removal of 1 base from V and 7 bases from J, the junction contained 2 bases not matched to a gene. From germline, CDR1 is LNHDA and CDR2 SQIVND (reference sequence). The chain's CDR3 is CASSIGTSGSYTQYF. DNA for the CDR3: TGTGCCAGTAGTATAGGGACTAGCGGGAGTTATACGCAGTATTTT.